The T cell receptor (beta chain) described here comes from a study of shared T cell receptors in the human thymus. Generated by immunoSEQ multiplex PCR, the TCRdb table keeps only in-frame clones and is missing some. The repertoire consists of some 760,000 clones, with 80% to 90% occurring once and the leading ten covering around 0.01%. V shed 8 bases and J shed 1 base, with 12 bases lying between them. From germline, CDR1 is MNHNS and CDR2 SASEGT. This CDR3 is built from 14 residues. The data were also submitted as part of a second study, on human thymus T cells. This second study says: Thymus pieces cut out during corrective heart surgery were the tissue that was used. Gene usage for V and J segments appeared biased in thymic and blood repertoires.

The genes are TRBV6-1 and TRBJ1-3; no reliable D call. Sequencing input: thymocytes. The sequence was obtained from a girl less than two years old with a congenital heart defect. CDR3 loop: CASLGRGSGNTIYF. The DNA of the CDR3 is TGTGCCAGCCTTGGTCGGGGATCTGGAAACACCATATATTTT.